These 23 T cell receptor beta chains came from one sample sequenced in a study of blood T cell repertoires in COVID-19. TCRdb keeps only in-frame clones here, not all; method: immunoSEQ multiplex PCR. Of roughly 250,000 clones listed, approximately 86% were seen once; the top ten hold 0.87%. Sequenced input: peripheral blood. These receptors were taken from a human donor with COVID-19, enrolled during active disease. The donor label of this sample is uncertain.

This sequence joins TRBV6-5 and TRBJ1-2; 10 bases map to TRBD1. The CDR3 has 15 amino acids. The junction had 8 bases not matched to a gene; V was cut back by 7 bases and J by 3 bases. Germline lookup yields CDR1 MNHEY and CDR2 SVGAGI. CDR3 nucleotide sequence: TGTGCCAGCATCGGCCGGGACAGGGGAGACTATGGCTACACCTTC. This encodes CASIGRDRGDYGYTF.

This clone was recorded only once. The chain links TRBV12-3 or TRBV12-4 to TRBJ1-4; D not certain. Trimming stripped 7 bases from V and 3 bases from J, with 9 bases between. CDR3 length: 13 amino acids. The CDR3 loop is CASTVLSNEKLFF. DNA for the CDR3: TGTGCCAGCACTGTATTATCTAATGAAAAACTGTTTTTT.

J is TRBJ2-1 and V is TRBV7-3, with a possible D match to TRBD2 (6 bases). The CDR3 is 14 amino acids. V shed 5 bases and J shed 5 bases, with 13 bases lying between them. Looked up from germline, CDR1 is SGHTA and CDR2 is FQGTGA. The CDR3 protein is CASSPRLDNNEQFF. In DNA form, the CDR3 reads TGTGCCAGCAGCCCCAGACTAGACAACAATGAGCAGTTCTTC.

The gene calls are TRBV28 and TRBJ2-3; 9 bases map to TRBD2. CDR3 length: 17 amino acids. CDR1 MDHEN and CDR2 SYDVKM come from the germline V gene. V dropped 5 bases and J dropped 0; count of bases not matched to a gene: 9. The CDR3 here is CASSDILLAGSTDTQYF. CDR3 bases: TGTGCCAGCAGTGATATCCTACTAGCGGGCAGCACAGATACGCAGTATTTT.

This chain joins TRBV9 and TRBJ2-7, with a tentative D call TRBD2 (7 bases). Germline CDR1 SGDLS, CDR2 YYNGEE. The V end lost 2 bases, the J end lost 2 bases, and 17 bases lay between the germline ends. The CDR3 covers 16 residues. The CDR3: CASSVGGLAETYEQYF. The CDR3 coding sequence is TGTGCCAGCAGCGTGGGGGGGCTAGCGGAAACCTACGAGCAGTACTTC.

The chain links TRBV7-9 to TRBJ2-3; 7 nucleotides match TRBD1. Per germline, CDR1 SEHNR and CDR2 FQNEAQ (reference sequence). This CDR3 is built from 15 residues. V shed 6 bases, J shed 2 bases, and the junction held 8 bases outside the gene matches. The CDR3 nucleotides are TGTGCCAGCAGGTTGACAGGGATCATCACAGATACGCAGTATTTT. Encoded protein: CASRLTGIITDTQYF.

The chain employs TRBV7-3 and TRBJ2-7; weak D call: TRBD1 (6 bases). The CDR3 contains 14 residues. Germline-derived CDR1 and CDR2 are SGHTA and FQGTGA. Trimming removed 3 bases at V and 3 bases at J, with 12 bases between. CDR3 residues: CASSLGAAHYEQYF. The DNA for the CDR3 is TGTGCCAGCAGCTTGGGGGCGGCCCACTACGAGCAGTACTTC.

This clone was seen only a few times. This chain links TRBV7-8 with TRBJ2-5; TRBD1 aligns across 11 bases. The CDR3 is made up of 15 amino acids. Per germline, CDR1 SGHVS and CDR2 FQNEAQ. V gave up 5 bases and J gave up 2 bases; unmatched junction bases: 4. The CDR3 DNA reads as TGTGCCAGCAGCCCCCGGGACAGGGGGCAAGAGACCCAGTACTTC. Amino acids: CASSPRDRGQETQYF.

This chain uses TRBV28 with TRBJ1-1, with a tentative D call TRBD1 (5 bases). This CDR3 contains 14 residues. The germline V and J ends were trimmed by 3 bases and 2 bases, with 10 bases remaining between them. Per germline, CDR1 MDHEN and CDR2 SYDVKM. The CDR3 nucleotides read TGTGCCAGCAGTTTGGTACAGGTTAACACTGAAGCTTTCTTT. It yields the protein CASSLVQVNTEAFF.

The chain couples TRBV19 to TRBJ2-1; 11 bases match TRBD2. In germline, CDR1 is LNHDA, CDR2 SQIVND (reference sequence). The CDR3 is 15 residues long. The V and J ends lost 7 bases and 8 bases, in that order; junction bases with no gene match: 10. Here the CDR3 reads CASTSARLAGYEQFF. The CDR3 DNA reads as TGTGCCAGTACTTCAGCTCGACTAGCGGGGTATGAGCAGTTCTTC.

The CDR3 here is CSSRQGSGTEAFF. CDR3 bases: TGCAGCTCCAGACAGGGCTCTGGGACTGAAGCTTTCTTT. The chain has TRBV29-1 and TRBJ1-1; 7 bases line up with TRBD1. Losses at the gene ends were 8 bases for V and 5 bases for J; bases not matched to a gene: 11. The CDR3 is 13 residues long. From germline, CDR1 is SQVTM and CDR2 ANQGSEA.

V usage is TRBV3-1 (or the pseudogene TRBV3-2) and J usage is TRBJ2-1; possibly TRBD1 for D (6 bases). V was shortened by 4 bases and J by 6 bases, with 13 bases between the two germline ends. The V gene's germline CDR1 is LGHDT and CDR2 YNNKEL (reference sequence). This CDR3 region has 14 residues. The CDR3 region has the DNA TGTGCCAGCAGCCCAGAAGACAGGCCCAATGAGCAGTTCTTC. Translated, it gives CASSPEDRPNEQFF.

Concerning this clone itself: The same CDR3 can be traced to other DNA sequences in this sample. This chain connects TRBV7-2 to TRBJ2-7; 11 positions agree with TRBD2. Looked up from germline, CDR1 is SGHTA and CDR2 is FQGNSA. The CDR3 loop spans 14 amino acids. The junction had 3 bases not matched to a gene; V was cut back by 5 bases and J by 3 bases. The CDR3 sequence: CASSPGTSGYEQYF. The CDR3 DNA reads TGTGCCAGCAGCCCAGGGACTAGCGGCTACGAGCAGTACTTC.

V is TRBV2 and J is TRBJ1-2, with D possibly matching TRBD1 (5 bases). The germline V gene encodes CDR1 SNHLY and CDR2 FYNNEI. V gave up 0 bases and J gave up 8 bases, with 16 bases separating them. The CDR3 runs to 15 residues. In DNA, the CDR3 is TGTGCCAGCAGTGAAGCTGATTCGGGACTTGGGGGCTACACCTTC. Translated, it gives CASSEADSGLGGYTF.

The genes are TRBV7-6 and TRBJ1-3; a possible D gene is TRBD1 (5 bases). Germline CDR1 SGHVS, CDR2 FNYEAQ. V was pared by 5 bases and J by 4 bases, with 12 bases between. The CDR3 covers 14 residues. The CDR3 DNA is TGTGCCAGCAGCCCGCGGGACGTAGGAAACACCATATATTTT. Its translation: CASSPRDVGNTIYF.

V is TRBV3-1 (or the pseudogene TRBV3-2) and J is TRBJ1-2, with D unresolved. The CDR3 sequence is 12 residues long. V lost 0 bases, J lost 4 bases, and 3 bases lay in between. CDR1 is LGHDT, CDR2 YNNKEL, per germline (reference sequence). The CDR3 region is CASSQDIYGYTF. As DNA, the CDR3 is TGTGCCAGCAGCCAAGATATCTATGGCTACACCTTC.

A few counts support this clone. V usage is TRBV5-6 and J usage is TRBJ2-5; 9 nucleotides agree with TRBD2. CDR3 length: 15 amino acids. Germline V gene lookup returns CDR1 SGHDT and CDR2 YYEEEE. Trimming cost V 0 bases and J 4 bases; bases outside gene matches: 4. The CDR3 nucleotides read TGTGCCAGCAGCTTGGCTAGCGGGGAGGGAGAGACCCAGTACTTC. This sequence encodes CASSLASGEGETQYF.

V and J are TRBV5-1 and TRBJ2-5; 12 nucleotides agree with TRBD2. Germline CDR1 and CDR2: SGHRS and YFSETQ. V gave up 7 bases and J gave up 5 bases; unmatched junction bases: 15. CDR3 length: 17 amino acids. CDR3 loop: CASHEPLAGGLGETQYF. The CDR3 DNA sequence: TGCGCCAGCCACGAACCTCTAGCGGGAGGGTTAGGGGAGACCCAGTACTTC.

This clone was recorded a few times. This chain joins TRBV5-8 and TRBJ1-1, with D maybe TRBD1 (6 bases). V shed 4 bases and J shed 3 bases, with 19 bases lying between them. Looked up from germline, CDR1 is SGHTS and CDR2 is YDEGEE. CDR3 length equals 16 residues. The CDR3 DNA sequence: TGTGCCAGCAGCACCAACAGGGAGGGTCAGTACACTGAAGCTTTCTTT. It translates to CASSTNREGQYTEAFF.

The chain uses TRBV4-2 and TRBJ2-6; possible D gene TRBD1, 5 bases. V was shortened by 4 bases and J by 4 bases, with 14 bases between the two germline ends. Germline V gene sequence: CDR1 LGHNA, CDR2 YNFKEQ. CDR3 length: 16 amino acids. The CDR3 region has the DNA TGTGCCAGCAGCCCAGGGCCACGTGGGGGGGCCAACGTCCTGACTTTC. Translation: CASSPGPRGGANVLTF.

The CDR3 is CASRGTRAGQETQYF. The DNA for the CDR3 is TGTGCCAGTAGGGGGACTAGAGCGGGGCAAGAGACCCAGTACTTC. V usage is TRBV19 and J usage is TRBJ2-5, with 8 positions matching TRBD2. Germline CDR1 is LNHDA and CDR2 is SQIVND (reference sequence). V shed 6 bases and J 2 bases; nucleotides not matched to a gene: 8. CDR3 size: 15 residues. Drawing the rest from reference TRBV19 and TRBJ2-5, the complete variable domain is DGGITQSPKYLFRKEGQNVTLSCEQNLNHDAMYWYRQDPGQGLRLIYYSQIVNDFQKGDIAEGYSVSREKKESFPLTVTSAQKNPTAFYLCASRGTRAGQETQYFGPGTRLLVL.

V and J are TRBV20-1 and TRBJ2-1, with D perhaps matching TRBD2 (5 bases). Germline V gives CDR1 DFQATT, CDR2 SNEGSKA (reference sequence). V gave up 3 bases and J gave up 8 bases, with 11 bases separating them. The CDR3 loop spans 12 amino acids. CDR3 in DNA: TGCAGTGCTAGTTTACTCGGGGATGAGCAGTTCTTC. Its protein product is CSASLLGDEQFF.

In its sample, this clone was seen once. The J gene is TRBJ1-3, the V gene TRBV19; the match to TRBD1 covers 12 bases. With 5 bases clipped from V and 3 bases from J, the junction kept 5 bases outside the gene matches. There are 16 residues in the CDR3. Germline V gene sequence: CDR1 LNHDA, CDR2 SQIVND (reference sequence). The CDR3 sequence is CASSPGTGGHGNTIYF. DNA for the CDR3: TGTGCCAGTAGTCCGGGGACAGGGGGCCATGGAAACACCATATATTTT.